The 21 T cell receptor beta chains below come from one sample, sequenced in a study of cytomegalovirus exposure and HLA in healthy donors. Repertoires were generated with immunoSEQ multiplex PCR, while TCRdb's copy carries only in-frame clones and drops some. Among roughly 300,000 clones listed, about 90% were seen once. Sequences were obtained from PBMCs. These receptors all stem from a woman younger than 45 in good health and CMV-seropositive.

The CDR3 loop reads CASSQGSPLNTEAFF. CDR3 in DNA: TGCGCCAGCAGCCAAGGCAGCCCATTGAACACTGAAGCTTTCTTT. The chain employs TRBV4-3 and TRBJ1-1; D gene ambiguous. V gave up 1 base and J gave up 0 bases, with 9 bases separating them. The CDR3 length is 15 residues. CDR1 is LGHNA and CDR2 is YSLEER in the germline V gene.

This sequence joins TRBV6-1 and TRBJ2-3, with 8 bases fitting TRBD1. J was trimmed by 6 bases and V by 3 bases; bases with no gene match: 5. Germline V gene sequence: CDR1 MNHNS, CDR2 SASEGT. CDR3 length: 14 residues. The CDR3 DNA reads TGTGCCAGCAGTGACAGGGGGCCATGGGATACGCAGTATTTT. Translation gives CASSDRGPWDTQYF.

This chain uses TRBV27 with TRBJ2-1; D perhaps matches TRBD2 (7 bases). Germline values: CDR1 MNHEY, CDR2 SMNVEV (reference sequence). V was clipped by 5 bases and J by 8 bases, with 16 bases between them. The CDR3 has 14 amino acids. Here the CDR3 DNA reads TGTGCCAGCAGTCTAAACAGGGCGGGGGATGAGCAGTTCTTC. Translating it yields CASSLNRAGDEQFF.

The chain links TRBV7-2 to TRBJ1-5; D not resolved. The CDR3 loop spans 15 amino acids. Germline CDR1 reads SGHTA; CDR2 reads FQGNSA. The V end lost 5 bases, the J end lost 0 bases, and 11 bases lay between the germline ends. CDR3 in DNA: TGTGCCAGCAGCCCCATGGGGAATAGCAATCAGCCCCAGCATTTT. Translating it yields CASSPMGNSNQPQHF.

The genes are TRBV6-5 and TRBJ2-7; 8 nucleotides match TRBD1. The V and J ends lost 6 bases and 2 bases, in that order; junction bases with no gene match: 9. This CDR3 has 15 amino acids. Germline V CDR1 and CDR2: MNHEY, SVGAGI. DNA for the CDR3: TGTGCCAGCAGCCCGGGGACAGGCGAGACCTACGAGCAGTACTTC. Residues: CASSPGTGETYEQYF.

V gene TRBV28 combines with J gene TRBJ1-6; D possibly corresponds to TRBD1 (6 bases). CDR1 and CDR2 from the germline V gene are MDHEN and SYDVKM. Trimming removed 5 bases from V and 7 bases from J, with 21 bases in between. The CDR3 loop spans 17 amino acids. The CDR3 DNA is TGTGCCAGCAGTCCGGGACCCACAGGGCTTGCAAATTCACCCCTCCACTTT. Encoded protein: CASSPGPTGLANSPLHF. Full variable domain (missing parts from reference TRBV28 and TRBJ1-6): DVKVTQSSRYLVKRTGEKVFLECVQDMDHENMFWYRQDPGLGLRLIYFSYDVKMKEKGDIPEGYSVSREKKERFSLILESASTNQTSMYLCASSPGPTGLANSPLHFGNGTRLTVT.

V gene TRBV9 combines with J gene TRBJ2-6; D could derive from TRBD1 or TRBD2 (5 bases each). Deletions cut 0 bases from V and 0 bases from J, with 10 bases between. CDR1 is SGDLS, CDR2 YYNGEE, per germline. CDR3 length: 17 amino acids. In nucleotides, the CDR3 is TGTGCCAGCAGCGTAGTAGGTGGGGGCTCTGGGGCCAACGTCCTGACTTTC. Its protein is CASSVVGGGSGANVLTF.

The CDR3 loop reads CASSSEGLNYGYTF. The CDR3 bases are TGTGCCAGCAGTTCCGAGGGACTCAACTATGGCTACACCTTC. The V gene is TRBV28, the J gene TRBJ1-2, with D possibly being TRBD1 (5 bases). Germline CDR1 reads MDHEN; CDR2 reads SYDVKM. CDR3 size: 14 residues. Trimming removed 4 bases from V and 2 bases from J, with 11 bases in between.

V gene TRBV5-1 combines with J gene TRBJ2-1; 8 bases agree with TRBD2. This CDR3 has 15 residues. J lost 7 bases, V lost 3 bases, and 9 bases had no gene match. The germline V gene has CDR1 SGHRS and CDR2 YFSETQ. CDR3 amino acids: CASSSLRGGKNEQFF. The CDR3 nucleotides read TGCGCCAGCAGCTCCCTCCGGGGGGGGAAGAATGAGCAGTTCTTC.

V gene TRBV27 combines with J gene TRBJ2-6; possible D gene TRBD2, 5 bases. Germline values: CDR1 MNHEY, CDR2 SMNVEV (reference sequence). V dropped 8 bases and J dropped 0 bases, with 20 bases sitting between them. The CDR3 has 18 amino acids. CDR3 in DNA: TGTGCCAGCCACCCGGGCAGGACTTTTAGCTCTGGGGCCAACGTCCTGACTTTC. Protein sequence: CASHPGRTFSSGANVLTF. Based on the CDR3 plus reference TRBV27 and TRBJ2-6, the full variable domain is EAQVTQNPRYLITVTGKKLTVTCSQNMNHEYMSWYRQDPGLGLRQIYYSMNVEVTDKGDVPEGYKVSRKEKRNFPLILESPSPNQTSLYFCASHPGRTFSSGANVLTFGAGSRLTVL.

This sequence joins TRBV7-2 and TRBJ1-2; 10 nucleotides align to TRBD1. The J segment lost 5 bases and the V segment lost 1 base, leaving 10 bases of the junction unmatched. Germline CDR1 and CDR2: SGHTA and FQGNSA. The CDR3 extends over 17 amino acids. The chain's CDR3 is CASSLEGDRGLYYGYTF. The CDR3 DNA is TGTGCCAGCAGCTTAGAGGGGGACAGGGGTTTATATTATGGCTACACCTTC.

The chain has TRBV6-4 and TRBJ1-1; weak D call: TRBD1 (6 bases). The V end was cut by 5 bases, the J end by 1 base, with 11 bases between. This CDR3 has 14 amino acids. Per germline, CDR1 MRHNA and CDR2 SNTAGT. The CDR3 DNA sequence: TGTGCCAGCAGTCCGGGGGCCCAGAACACTGAAGCTTTCTTT. This codes for CASSPGAQNTEAFF.

The rearrangement joins TRBV4-2 to TRBJ1-2, with TRBD1 matching over 7 bases. Germline CDR1 LGHNA, CDR2 YNFKEQ. The ends lost 6 bases at V and 8 bases at J; junction bases unmatched: 15. The length of the CDR3 is 15 residues. The CDR3 DNA is TGTGCCAGCAGGACGGAACAGGGGCCCACCGAGGGCTACACCTTC. Translating it yields CASRTEQGPTEGYTF.

For the CDR3, the DNA is TGTGCCAGTAGTATAGGACCAGAGGAGACCCAGTACTTC. Protein: CASSIGPEETQYF. The V gene is TRBV19, the J gene TRBJ2-5, with unresolved D. The germline CDR1 and CDR2 sequences are LNHDA and SQIVND (reference sequence). The CDR3 has 13 residues. V lost 1 base, J lost 5 bases, and 8 bases lay in between.

This rearrangement joins TRBV12-1 to TRBJ2-5; TRBD1, the table's D call, lacks a check against the DNA. TRBV12-1 is reported as a pseudogene. The CDR3 covers 16 residues. The CDR3 DNA reads TGTGCCAGCAGCTTTGGGCGGACAGAGTGGGGGGAGACCCAGTACTTC. It encodes CASSFGRTEWGETQYF.

The table lists this clone with a count of one. The rearrangement joins TRBV19 to TRBJ2-7; 9 bases map to TRBD2. The CDR3 has 17 amino acids. Germline CDR1 is LNHDA and CDR2 is SQIVND (reference sequence). V lost 3 bases, J lost 0 bases, and 9 bases stayed unmatched. CDR3 amino acids: CASSIGREGLASYEQYF. CDR3 DNA sequence: TGTGCCAGTAGTATCGGGCGGGAGGGCCTGGCCTCCTACGAGCAGTACTTC.

This clone was observed once. This sequence joins TRBV7-6 and TRBJ2-7, with a weak D call TRBD2 (6 bases). The germline V gene has CDR1 SGHVS and CDR2 FNYEAQ. Trimming left V 6 bases short and J 0 bases short, with 15 bases between. The CDR3 is made up of 15 amino acids. CDR3 amino acids: CASSSTLTSSYEQYF. In DNA form, the CDR3 reads TGTGCCAGCAGTTCTACACTGACTAGCTCCTACGAGCAGTACTTC. The whole variable domain, remainder taken from reference TRBV7-6 and TRBJ2-7, is GAGVSQSPRYKVTKRGQDVALRCDPISGHVSLYWYRQALGQGPEFLTYFNYEAQQDKSGLPNDRFSAERPEGSISTLTIQRTEQRDSAMYRCASSSTLTSSYEQYFGPGTRLTVT.

The chain is built from TRBV5-1 and TRBJ2-7; D perhaps matches TRBD2 (7 bases). Germline-derived CDR1 and CDR2 are SGHRS and YFSETQ. Trimming removed 0 bases from V and 7 bases from J, with 20 bases in between. The CDR3 has 16 residues. CDR3: CASSLVGGGPSFEQYF. CDR3 sequence (DNA): TGCGCCAGCAGCTTGGTAGGGGGAGGGCCTTCTTTTGAGCAGTACTTC.

This clone was observed a single time. This rearrangement joins TRBV4-3 to TRBJ2-3; the D gene is possibly TRBD2 (6 bases). Germline CDR1 LGHNA, CDR2 YSLEER. The CDR3 totals 16 residues. Deletions cut 5 bases from V and 5 bases from J, with 20 bases between. The CDR3 protein is CASSYSSDTRGDTQYF. The CDR3 coding sequence is TGCGCCAGCAGCTATTCTAGCGACACTAGGGGAGATACGCAGTATTTT.

The chain is built from TRBV13 and TRBJ2-1, with 8 bases aligning to TRBD2. This CDR3 is 16 amino acids long. The germline CDR1 and CDR2 sequences are PRHDT and FYEKMQ (reference sequence). Trimming removed 0 bases from V and 6 bases from J; junction bases left unmatched: 7. CDR3 in amino acids: CASSLGEAGALNEQFF. The CDR3 DNA reads TGTGCCAGCAGCTTAGGGGAAGCGGGGGCCCTCAATGAGCAGTTCTTC.

The gene calls are TRBV28 and TRBJ2-7; D is undetermined. CDR1 and CDR2 from the germline V gene are MDHEN and SYDVKM. This CDR3 contains 15 residues. Trimming shortened V by 6 bases and J by 0 bases, and 15 bases separated the two germline ends. The CDR3 loop reads CASRLRGSSSYEQYF. CDR3 sequence (DNA): TGTGCCAGCAGGTTAAGAGGCTCAAGCTCCTACGAGCAGTACTTC.